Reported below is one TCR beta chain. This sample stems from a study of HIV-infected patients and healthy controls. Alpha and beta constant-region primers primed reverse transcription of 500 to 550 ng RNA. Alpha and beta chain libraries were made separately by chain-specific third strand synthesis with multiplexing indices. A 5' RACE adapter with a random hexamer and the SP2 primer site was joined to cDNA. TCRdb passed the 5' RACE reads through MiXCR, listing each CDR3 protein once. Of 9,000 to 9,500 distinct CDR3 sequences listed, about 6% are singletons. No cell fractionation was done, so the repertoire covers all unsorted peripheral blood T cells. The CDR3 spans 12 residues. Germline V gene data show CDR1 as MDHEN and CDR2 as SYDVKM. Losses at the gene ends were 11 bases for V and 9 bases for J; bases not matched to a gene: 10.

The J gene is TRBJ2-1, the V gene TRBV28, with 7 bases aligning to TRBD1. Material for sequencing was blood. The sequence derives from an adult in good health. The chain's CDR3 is CACRDSLSEQFF. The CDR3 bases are TGTGCCTGTCGGGACAGTTTAAGTGAGCAGTTCTTC.